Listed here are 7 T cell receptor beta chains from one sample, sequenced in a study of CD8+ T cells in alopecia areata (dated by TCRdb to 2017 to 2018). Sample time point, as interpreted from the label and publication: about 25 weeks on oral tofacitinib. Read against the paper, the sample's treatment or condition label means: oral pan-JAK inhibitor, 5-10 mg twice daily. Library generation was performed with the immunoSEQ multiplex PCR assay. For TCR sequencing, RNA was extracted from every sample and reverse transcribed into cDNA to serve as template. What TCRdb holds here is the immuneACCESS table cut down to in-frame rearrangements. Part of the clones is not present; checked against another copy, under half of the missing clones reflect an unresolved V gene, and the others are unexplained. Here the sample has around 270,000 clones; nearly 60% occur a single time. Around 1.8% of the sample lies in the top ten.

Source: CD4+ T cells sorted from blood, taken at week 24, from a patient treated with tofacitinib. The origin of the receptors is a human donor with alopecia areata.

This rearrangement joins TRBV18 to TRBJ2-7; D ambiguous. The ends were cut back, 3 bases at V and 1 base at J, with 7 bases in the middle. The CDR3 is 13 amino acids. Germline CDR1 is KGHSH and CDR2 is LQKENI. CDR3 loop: CASSPGFSYEQYF. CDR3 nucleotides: TGTGCCAGCTCACCTGGGTTTTCCTACGAGCAGTACTTC.

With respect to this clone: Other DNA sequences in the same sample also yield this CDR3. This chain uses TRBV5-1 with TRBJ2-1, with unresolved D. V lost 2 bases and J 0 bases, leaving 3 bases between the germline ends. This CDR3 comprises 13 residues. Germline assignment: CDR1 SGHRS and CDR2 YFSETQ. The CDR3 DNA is TGCGCCAGCAGCTTAAGCTCCTACAATGAGCAGTTCTTC. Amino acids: CASSLSSYNEQFF.

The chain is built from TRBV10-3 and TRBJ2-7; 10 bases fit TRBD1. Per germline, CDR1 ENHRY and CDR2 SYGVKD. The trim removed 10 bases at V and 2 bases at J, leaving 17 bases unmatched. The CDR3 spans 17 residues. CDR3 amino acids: CATTKRPGQGPPYEQYF. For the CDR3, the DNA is TGTGCCACGACTAAACGGCCGGGACAGGGGCCCCCCTACGAGCAGTACTTC.

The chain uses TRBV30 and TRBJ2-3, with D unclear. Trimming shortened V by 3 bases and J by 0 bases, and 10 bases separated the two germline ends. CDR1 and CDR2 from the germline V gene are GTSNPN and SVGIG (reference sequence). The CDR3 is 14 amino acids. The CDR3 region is CAWREFSSTDTQYF. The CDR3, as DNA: TGTGCCTGGAGGGAGTTTTCTAGCACAGATACGCAGTATTTT.

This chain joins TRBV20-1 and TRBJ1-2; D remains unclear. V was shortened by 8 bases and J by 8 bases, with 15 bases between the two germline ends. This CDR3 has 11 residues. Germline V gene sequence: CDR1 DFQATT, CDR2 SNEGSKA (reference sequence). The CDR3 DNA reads TGCAGTCCAAGCCGGGTGCAGGGCTACACCTTC. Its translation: CSPSRVQGYTF.

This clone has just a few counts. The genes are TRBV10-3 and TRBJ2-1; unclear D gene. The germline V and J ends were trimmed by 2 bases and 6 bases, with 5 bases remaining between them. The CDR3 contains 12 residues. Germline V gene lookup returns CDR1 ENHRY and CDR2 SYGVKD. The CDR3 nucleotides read TGTGCCATCAGTGAGATGGGCAATGAGCAGTTCTTC. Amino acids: CAISEMGNEQFF.

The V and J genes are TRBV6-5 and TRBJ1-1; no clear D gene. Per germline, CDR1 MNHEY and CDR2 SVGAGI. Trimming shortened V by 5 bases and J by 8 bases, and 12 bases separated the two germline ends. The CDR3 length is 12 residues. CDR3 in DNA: TGTGCCAGCAGTGAGGGCTCGCCCGAAGCTTTCTTT. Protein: CASSEGSPEAFF.